This T cell receptor beta chain stems from a study of PD-1 blockade in mismatch repair-deficient tumors. General observations from the study: Rapid post-treatment expansion, then contraction, generally preceding radiologic response, marked tumor-resident clones.

Remarks on this clone: Its antigen is undetermined.

V was cut by 6 bases and J by 4 bases, with 14 bases left in between. CDR1 SGHTA and CDR2 FQGTGA come from the germline V gene. The CDR3 length is 14 residues. Profiling relied on immunoSEQ multiplex PCR, and the TCRdb table lists in-frame clones only, not all of them. The profile shows approximately 50,000 clones, about 80% of them singletons. The source was peripheral blood, collected 4 weeks after starting pembrolizumab. This rearrangement joins TRBV7-3 to TRBJ2-3; either TRBD1 or TRBD2 may supply D (5 bases each). The TCR originated in an adult with mismatch repair-deficient cancer. The CDR3 spells CASSTVGGADTQYF. In DNA form, the CDR3 reads TGTGCCAGCAGTACGGTTGGGGGAGCAGATACGCAGTATTTT.